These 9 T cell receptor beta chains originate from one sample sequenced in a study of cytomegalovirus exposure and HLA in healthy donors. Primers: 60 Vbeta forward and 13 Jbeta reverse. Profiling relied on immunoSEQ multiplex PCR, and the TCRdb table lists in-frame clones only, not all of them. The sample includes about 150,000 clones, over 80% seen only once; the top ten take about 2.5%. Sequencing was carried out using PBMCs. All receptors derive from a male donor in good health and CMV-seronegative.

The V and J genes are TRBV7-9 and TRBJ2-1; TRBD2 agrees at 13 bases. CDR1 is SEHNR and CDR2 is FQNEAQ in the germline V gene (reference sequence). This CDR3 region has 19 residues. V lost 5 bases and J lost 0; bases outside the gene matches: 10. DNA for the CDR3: TGTGCCAGCAGCCCCGGGGGACTAGCGGGGCCCCTCTCCTACAATGAGCAGTTCTTC. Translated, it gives CASSPGGLAGPLSYNEQFF.

CDR3 DNA sequence: TGTGCCACCCGGAGGGTAGGGAGCAATCAGCCCCAGCATTTT. Its translation: CATRRVGSNQPQHF. The chain employs TRBV6-5 and TRBJ1-5; D uncertain. Germline values: CDR1 MNHEY, CDR2 SVGAGI. Trimming shortened V by 10 bases and J by 1 base, and 14 bases separated the two germline ends. The length of the CDR3 is 14 residues.

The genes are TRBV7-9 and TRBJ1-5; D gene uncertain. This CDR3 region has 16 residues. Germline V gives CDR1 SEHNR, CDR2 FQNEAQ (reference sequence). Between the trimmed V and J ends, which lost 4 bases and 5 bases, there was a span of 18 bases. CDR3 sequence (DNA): TGTGCCAGCAGCTCCCCGGGTCCGCTCGCGGATCAGCCCCAGCATTTT. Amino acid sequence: CASSSPGPLADQPQHF.

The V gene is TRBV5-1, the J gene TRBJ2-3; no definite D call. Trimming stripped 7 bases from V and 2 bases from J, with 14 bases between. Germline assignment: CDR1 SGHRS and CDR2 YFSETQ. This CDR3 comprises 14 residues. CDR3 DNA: TGCGCCAGCGGGCAGGCTCTCATCACAGATACGCAGTATTTT. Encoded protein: CASGQALITDTQYF.

The CDR3 here is CASSPRPALNHGEQYF. CDR3 in DNA: TGTGCCAGCAGCCCGCGCCCAGCGTTGAACCATGGAGAGCAGTACTTC. This chain uses TRBV7-8 with TRBJ2-7, with D uncertain. The CDR3 consists of 16 residues. V was cut by 5 bases and J by 7 bases, with 24 bases left in between. Germline CDR1 and CDR2: SGHVS and FQNEAQ. Complete variable domain (other parts from reference TRBV7-8 and TRBJ2-7): GAGVSQSPRYKVAKRGQDVALRCDPISGHVSLFWYQQALGQGPEFLTYFQNEAQLDKSGLPSDRFFAERPEGSVSTLKIQRTQQEDSAVYLCASSPRPALNHGEQYFGPGTRLTVT.

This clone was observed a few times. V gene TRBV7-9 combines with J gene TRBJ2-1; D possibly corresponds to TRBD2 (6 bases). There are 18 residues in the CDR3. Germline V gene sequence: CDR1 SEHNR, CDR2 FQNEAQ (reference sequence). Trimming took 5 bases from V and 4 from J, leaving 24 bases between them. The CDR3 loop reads CASSPTRGTQREYNEQFF. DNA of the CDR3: TGTGCCAGCAGCCCTACTCGTGGCACCCAACGGGAGTACAATGAGCAGTTCTTC.

This CDR3 is CASSVQSGIYGYTF. In DNA form, the CDR3 reads TGTGCCAGCAGCGTACAGTCAGGAATCTATGGCTACACCTTC. The chain joins TRBV9 to TRBJ1-2; D not resolved. CDR1 SGDLS and CDR2 YYNGEE come from the germline V gene. The CDR3 is made up of 14 amino acids. Trimming removed 1 base at V and 4 bases at J, with 11 bases between. Full variable domain (missing parts from reference TRBV9 and TRBJ1-2): DSGVTQTPKHLITATGQRVTLRCSPRSGDLSVYWYQQSLDQGLQFLIQYYNGEERAKGNILERFSAQQFPDLHSELNLSSLELGDSALYFCASSVQSGIYGYTFGSGTRLTVV.

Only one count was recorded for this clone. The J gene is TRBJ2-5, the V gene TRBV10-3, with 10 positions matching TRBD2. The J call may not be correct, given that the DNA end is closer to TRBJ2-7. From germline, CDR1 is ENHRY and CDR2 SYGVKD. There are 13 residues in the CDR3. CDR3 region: CAITSGAPYEQYF. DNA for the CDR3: TGTGCCATAACTAGCGGGGCCCCCTACGAGCAGTACTTC.

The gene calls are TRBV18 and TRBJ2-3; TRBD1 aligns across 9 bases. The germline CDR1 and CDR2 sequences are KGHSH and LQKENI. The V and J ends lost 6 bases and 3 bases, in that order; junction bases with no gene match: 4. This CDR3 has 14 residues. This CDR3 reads CASSPGQGTDTQYF. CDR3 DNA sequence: TGTGCCAGCTCGCCCGGACAGGGGACAGATACGCAGTATTTT.